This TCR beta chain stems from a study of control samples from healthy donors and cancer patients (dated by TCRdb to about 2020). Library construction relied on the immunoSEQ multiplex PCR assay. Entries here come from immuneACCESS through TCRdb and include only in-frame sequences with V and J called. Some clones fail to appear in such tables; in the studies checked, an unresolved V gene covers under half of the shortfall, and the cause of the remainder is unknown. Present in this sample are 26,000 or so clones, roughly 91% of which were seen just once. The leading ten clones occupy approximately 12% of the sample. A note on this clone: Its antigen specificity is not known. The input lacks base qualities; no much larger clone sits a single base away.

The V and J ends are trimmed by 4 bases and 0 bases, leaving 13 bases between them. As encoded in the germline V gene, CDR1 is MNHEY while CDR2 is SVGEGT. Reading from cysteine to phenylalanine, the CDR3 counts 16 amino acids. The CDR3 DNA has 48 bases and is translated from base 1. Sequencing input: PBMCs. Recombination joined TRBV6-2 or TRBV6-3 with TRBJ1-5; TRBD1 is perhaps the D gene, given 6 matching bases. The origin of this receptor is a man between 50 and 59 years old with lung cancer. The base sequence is TGTGCCAGCAGTTGGGGACATACCAATAGCAATCAGCCCCAGCATTTT. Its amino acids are CASSWGHTNSNQPQHF.